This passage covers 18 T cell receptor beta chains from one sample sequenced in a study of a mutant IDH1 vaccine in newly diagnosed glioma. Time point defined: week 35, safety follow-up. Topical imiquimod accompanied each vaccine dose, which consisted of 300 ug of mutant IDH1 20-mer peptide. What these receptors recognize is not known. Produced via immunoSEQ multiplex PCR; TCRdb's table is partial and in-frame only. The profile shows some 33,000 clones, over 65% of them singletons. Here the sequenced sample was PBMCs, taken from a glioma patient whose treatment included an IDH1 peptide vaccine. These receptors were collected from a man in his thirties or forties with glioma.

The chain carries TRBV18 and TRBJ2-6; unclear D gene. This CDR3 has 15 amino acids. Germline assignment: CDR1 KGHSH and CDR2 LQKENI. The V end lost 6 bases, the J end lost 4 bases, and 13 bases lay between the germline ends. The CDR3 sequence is CASSPGDEGANVLTF. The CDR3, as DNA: TGTGCCAGCTCCCCCGGCGATGAGGGGGCCAACGTCCTGACTTTC.

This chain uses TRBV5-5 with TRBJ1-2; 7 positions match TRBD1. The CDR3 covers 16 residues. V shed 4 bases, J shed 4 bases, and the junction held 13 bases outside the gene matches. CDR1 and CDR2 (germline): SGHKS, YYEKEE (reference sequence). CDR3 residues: CASSPLGTEALYGYTF. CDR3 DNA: TGTGCCAGCAGCCCCCTGGGGACAGAAGCCCTCTATGGCTACACCTTC.

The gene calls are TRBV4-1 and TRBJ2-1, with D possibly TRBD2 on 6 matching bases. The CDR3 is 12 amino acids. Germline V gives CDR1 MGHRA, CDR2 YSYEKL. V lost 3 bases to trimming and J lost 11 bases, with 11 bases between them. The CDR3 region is CASSHLREKQFF. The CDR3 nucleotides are TGCGCCAGCAGCCATCTCCGGGAGAAGCAGTTCTTC.

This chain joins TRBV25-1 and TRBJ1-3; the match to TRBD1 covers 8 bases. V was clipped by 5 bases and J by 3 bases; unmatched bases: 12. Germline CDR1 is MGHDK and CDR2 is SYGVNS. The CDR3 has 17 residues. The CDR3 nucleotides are TGTGCCAGCAGTCCTGGCGACCAGGGGGCGAGTGGAAACACCATATATTTT. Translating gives CASSPGDQGASGNTIYF.

In DNA form, the CDR3 reads TGTGCCAGTAGTATCGGTCTAGCGGGAGTGGGCTACGAGCAGTACTTC. Translation: CASSIGLAGVGYEQYF. This chain uses TRBV19 with TRBJ2-7; 10 bases align to TRBD2. V dropped 3 bases and J dropped 3; count of bases not matched to a gene: 8. Germline CDR1 reads LNHDA; CDR2 reads SQIVND (reference sequence). The CDR3 contains 16 residues.

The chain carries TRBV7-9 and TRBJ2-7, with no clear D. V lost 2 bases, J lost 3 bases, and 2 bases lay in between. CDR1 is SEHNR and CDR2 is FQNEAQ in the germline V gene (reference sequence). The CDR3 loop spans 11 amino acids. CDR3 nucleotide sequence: TGTGCCAGCAGCTTATACTACGAGCAGTACTTC. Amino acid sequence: CASSLYYEQYF. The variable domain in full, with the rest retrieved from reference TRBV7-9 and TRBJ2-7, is DTGVSQNPRHKITKRGQNVTFRCDPISEHNRLYWYRQTLGQGPEFLTYFQNEAQLEKSRLLSDRFSAERPKGSFSTLEIQRTEQGDSAMYLCASSLYYEQYFGPGTRLTVT.

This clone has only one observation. The CDR3: CASSPNPRVRTDTQYF. The DNA for the CDR3 is TGCGCCAGCAGCCCGAACCCCAGGGTAAGGACAGATACGCAGTATTTT. V is TRBV5-1 and J is TRBJ2-3; TRBD1 is a possible D gene (5 bases). Deletions cut 4 bases from V and 3 bases from J, with 18 bases between. The CDR3 is 16 amino acids. Per germline, CDR1 SGHRS and CDR2 YFSETQ.

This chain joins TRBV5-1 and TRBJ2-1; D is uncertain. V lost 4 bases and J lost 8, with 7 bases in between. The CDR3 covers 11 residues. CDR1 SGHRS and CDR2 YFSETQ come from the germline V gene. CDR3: CASSRKYEQFF. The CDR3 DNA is TGCGCCAGCAGCCGGAAGTATGAGCAGTTCTTC.

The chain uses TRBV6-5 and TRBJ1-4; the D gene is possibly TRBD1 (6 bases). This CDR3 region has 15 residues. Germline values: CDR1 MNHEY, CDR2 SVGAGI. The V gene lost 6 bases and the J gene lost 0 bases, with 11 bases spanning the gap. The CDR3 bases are TGTGCCAGCAGCTCGGACAGACCAACTAATGAAAAACTGTTTTTT. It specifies CASSSDRPTNEKLFF.

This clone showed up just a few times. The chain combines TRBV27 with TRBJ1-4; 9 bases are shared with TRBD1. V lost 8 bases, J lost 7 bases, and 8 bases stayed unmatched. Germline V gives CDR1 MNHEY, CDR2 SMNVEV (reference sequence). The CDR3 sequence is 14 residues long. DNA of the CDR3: TGTGCCAGCGGTGCCGGGACAGGGCCTGAAAAACTGTTTTTT. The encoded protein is CASGAGTGPEKLFF.

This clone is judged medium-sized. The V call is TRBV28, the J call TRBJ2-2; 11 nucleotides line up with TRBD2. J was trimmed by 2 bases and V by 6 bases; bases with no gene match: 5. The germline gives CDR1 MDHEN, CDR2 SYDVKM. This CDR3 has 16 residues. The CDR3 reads CASRGLADINTGELFF. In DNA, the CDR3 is TGTGCCAGCAGGGGACTAGCGGACATCAACACCGGGGAGCTGTTTTTT.

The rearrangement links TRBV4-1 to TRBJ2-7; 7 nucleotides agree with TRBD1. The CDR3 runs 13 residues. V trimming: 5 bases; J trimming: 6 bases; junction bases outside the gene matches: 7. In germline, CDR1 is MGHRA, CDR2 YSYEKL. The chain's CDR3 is CASSVGQALEQYF. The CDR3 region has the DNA TGCGCCAGCAGCGTCGGACAGGCCCTCGAGCAGTACTTC.

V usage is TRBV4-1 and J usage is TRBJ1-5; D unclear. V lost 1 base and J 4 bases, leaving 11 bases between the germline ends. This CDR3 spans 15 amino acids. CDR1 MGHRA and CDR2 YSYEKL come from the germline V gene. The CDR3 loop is CASSQGRTDNQPQHF. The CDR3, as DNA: TGCGCCAGCAGCCAAGGCCGGACTGATAATCAGCCCCAGCATTTT.

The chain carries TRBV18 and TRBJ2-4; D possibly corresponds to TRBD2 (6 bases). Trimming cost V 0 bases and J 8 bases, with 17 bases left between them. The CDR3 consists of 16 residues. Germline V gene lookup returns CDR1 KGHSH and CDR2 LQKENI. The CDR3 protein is CASSPPGIPGVDIQYF. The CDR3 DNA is TGTGCCAGCTCACCACCCGGGATCCCGGGGGTGGACATTCAGTACTTC. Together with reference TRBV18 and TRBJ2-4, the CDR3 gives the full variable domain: NAGVMQNPRHLVRRRGQEARLRCSPMKGHSHVYWYRQLPEEGLKFMVYLQKENIIDESGMPKERFSAEFPKEGPSILRIQQVVRGDSAAYFCASSPPGIPGVDIQYFGAGTRLSVL.

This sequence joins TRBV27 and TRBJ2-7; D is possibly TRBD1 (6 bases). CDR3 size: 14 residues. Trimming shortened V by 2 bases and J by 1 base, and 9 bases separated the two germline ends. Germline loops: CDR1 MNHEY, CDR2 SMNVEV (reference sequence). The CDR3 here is CASSLNRASYEQYF. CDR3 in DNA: TGTGCCAGCAGTTTAAACAGGGCGTCCTACGAGCAGTACTTC.

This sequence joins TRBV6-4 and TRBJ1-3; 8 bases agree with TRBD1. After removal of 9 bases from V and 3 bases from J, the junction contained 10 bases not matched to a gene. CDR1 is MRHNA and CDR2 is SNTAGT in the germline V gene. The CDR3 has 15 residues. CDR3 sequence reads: CARPIDRGGGNTIYF. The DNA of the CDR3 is TGTGCCAGACCTATCGACAGGGGAGGTGGAAACACCATATATTTT.

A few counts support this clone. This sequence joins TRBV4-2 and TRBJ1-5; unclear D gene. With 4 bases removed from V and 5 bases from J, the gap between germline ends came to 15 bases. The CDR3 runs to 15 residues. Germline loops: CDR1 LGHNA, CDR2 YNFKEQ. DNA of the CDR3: TGTGCCAGCAGCCCGCGCAGCCAAGCAGATCAGCCCCAGCATTTT. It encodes CASSPRSQADQPQHF.

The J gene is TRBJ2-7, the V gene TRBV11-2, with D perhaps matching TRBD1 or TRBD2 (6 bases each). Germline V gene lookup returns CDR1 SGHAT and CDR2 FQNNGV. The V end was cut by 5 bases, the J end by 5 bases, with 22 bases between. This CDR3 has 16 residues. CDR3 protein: CASSPTEGGRRNEQYF. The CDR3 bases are TGTGCCAGCAGCCCAACCGAAGGGGGGAGAAGGAACGAGCAGTACTTC.